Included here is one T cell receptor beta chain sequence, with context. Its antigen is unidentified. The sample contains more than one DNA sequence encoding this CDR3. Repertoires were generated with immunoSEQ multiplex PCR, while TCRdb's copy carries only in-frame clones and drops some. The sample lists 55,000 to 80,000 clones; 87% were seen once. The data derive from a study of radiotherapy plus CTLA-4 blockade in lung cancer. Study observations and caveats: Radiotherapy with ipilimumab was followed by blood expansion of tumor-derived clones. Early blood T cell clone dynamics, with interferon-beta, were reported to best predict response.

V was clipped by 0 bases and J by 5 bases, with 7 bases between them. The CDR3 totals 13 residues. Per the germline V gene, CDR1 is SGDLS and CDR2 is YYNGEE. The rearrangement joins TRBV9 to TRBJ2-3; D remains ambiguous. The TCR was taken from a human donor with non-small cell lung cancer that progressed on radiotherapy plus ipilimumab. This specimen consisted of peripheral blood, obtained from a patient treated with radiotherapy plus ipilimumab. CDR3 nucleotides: TGTGCCAGCAGCGTAGGTTGGGGAGATACGCAGTATTTT. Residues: CASSVGWGDTQYF.